These 21 T cell receptor beta chains came from one sample sequenced in a study of cytomegalovirus exposure and HLA in healthy donors. The primer mix had 60 Vbeta and 13 Jbeta primers. Data came from immunoSEQ multiplex PCR; TCRdb stores just in-frame clones and leaves some out. The sample includes 150,000 or so clones, roughly 80% of them seen just once. Sequencing was performed on PBMCs. Every receptor here comes from a woman in her forties in good health and CMV-seronegative.

The chain couples TRBV28 to TRBJ2-7; no reliable D call. V was clipped by 7 bases and J by 6 bases, with 16 bases between them. Per germline, CDR1 MDHEN and CDR2 SYDVKM. The CDR3 totals 13 residues. The DNA for the CDR3 is TGTGCCAGCACCTTTACCTTCAACGGCGAGCAGTACTTC. Protein: CASTFTFNGEQYF.

The chain combines TRBV5-1 with TRBJ1-3; TRBD1 matches at 7 bases. Trimming at V came to 4 bases and at J to 2 bases, leaving 3 bases not matched to a gene. CDR3 length: 14 residues. Germline loops: CDR1 SGHRS, CDR2 YFSETQ. The CDR3: CASSEQGTGNTIYF. Written as DNA, the CDR3 is TGCGCCAGCAGCGAACAGGGGACTGGAAACACCATATATTTT.

This rearrangement joins TRBV7-9 to TRBJ2-3; 11 nucleotides line up with TRBD1. V trimming: 4 bases; J trimming: 1 base; junction bases outside the gene matches: 4. This CDR3 contains 16 residues. Germline CDR1 reads SEHNR; CDR2 reads FQNEAQ (reference sequence). The CDR3 region is CASSWTGGLGTDTQYF. CDR3 nucleotide sequence: TGTGCCAGCAGCTGGACAGGGGGCCTTGGCACAGATACGCAGTATTTT.

This clone was recorded only once. This chain joins TRBV30 and TRBJ2-1, with 10 bases fitting TRBD1. After removal of 0 bases from V and 2 bases from J, the junction contained 7 bases not matched to a gene. Germline CDR1 is GTSNPN and CDR2 is SVGIG (reference sequence). The CDR3 contains 17 residues. The CDR3 is CAWSVRGDRGAYNEQFF. CDR3 DNA: TGTGCCTGGAGTGTACGGGGGGACAGGGGCGCCTACAATGAGCAGTTCTTC.

In this sample, this clone turned up once. This chain joins TRBV5-1 and TRBJ1-5; 7 positions match TRBD1. The CDR3 covers 13 residues. After removal of 9 bases from V and 5 bases from J, the junction contained 8 bases not matched to a gene. Germline V CDR1 and CDR2: SGHRS, YFSETQ. The chain's CDR3 is CAKKGAWDQPQHF. CDR3 in DNA: TGCGCCAAGAAGGGGGCTTGGGATCAGCCCCAGCATTTT.

The chain is built from TRBV27 and TRBJ2-7, with D possibly being TRBD1 (6 bases). This CDR3 contains 14 residues. Germline CDR1 and CDR2: MNHEY and SMNVEV (reference sequence). The V end was cut by 3 bases, the J end by 2 bases, with 11 bases between. This chain's CDR3 is CASSFHRATYEQYF. CDR3 coding DNA: TGTGCCAGCAGTTTCCACAGGGCTACCTACGAGCAGTACTTC.

This chain joins TRBV11-2 and TRBJ1-1; TRBD1 aligns across 9 bases. Losses at the gene ends were 5 bases for V and 3 bases for J; bases not matched to a gene: 10. The germline V gene encodes CDR1 SGHAT and CDR2 FQNNGV. The CDR3 spans 16 residues. CDR3 sequence reads: CASSRVKDRGDTEAFF. The CDR3 coding sequence is TGTGCCAGCAGCCGGGTTAAGGACAGGGGAGACACTGAAGCTTTCTTT.

J is TRBJ2-7 and V is TRBV5-1; TRBD1 aligns across 9 bases. The germline gives CDR1 SGHRS, CDR2 YFSETQ. The V gene end was trimmed by 0 bases and the J gene end by 5 bases; junction bases not matched to a gene: 9. The CDR3 consists of 16 residues. The CDR3 coding sequence is TGCGCCAGCAGCTTGGGGTTCCGACAGGGGGGACACGAGCAGTACTTC. Protein product: CASSLGFRQGGHEQYF.

This clone was found once. The J gene is TRBJ1-2, the V gene TRBV11-3; 8 nucleotides line up with TRBD1. Losses at the gene ends were 5 bases for V and 2 bases for J; bases not matched to a gene: 13. CDR1 and CDR2 from the germline V gene are SGHNT and YENEEA. The CDR3 runs to 17 residues. The DNA of the CDR3 is TGTGCCAGCAGCCAGTCTTTCCAGGGGGCGGTCAACTATGGCTACACCTTC. It specifies CASSQSFQGAVNYGYTF.

The chain uses TRBV5-1 and TRBJ1-6; 9 bases line up with TRBD1. CDR1 SGHRS and CDR2 YFSETQ come from the germline V gene. The J segment lost 8 bases and the V segment lost 4 bases, leaving 13 bases of the junction unmatched. This CDR3 spans 17 amino acids. The CDR3 sequence is CASSTQGAGLVYSPLHF. The CDR3 bases are TGCGCCAGCAGCACACAGGGGGCCGGACTCGTTTATTCACCCCTCCACTTT.

This rearrangement joins TRBV15 to TRBJ1-5, with 8 bases matching TRBD1. This CDR3 spans 15 amino acids. V shed 3 bases and J 7 bases; nucleotides not matched to a gene: 8. Germline values: CDR1 LNHNV, CDR2 YYDKDF (reference sequence). The chain's CDR3 is CATSRETGVGQPQHF. The CDR3 coding sequence is TGTGCCACCAGCAGGGAGACAGGGGTGGGACAGCCCCAGCATTTT.

This chain joins TRBV6-1 and TRBJ1-1; D unresolved. The germline gives CDR1 MNHNS, CDR2 SASEGT. The length of the CDR3 is 13 residues. Trimming took off 3 bases at V and 1 base at J, with 6 bases between the two ends. The DNA for the CDR3 is TGTGCCAGCAGTGAGGGCCGGAACACTGAAGCTTTCTTT. Residues: CASSEGRNTEAFF.

The gene calls are TRBV19 and TRBJ2-7; TRBD2 matches at 7 bases. From germline, CDR1 is LNHDA and CDR2 SQIVND (reference sequence). The ends lost 10 bases at V and 3 bases at J; junction bases unmatched: 9. This CDR3 is 13 amino acids long. The CDR3 DNA is TGTGCCACCTACAGTTCGGGGGGCTACGAGCAGTACTTC. It encodes CATYSSGGYEQYF.

The V and J genes are TRBV6-5 and TRBJ2-2, with TRBD1 matching over 7 bases. Germline CDR1 reads MNHEY; CDR2 reads SVGAGI. The trim removed 6 bases at V and 4 bases at J, leaving 8 bases unmatched. This CDR3 comprises 15 residues. The CDR3 loop is CASSRQGLGTGELFF. In nucleotides, the CDR3 is TGTGCCAGCAGCCGACAGGGTCTCGGCACCGGGGAGCTGTTTTTT.

The rearrangement uses TRBV10-1 and TRBJ2-3; 7 bases map to TRBD2. Germline CDR1 is WNHNN and CDR2 is SYGVQD (reference sequence). The CDR3 is made up of 13 amino acids. This CDR3 reads CATKGGSTDTQYF. In nucleotides, the CDR3 is TGCGCTACCAAGGGAGGGAGCACAGATACGCAGTATTTT.

The gene calls are TRBV5-1 and TRBJ1-2; 8 positions agree with TRBD1. The germline V gene has CDR1 SGHRS and CDR2 YFSETQ. Trimming cost V 0 bases and J 6 bases; bases outside gene matches: 7. CDR3 length: 15 amino acids. CDR3 sequence (DNA): TGCGCCAGCAGCTTGGCCGGACAGGGAGGGCATGGCTACACCTTC. Its translation is CASSLAGQGGHGYTF.

This chain joins TRBV6-5 and TRBJ2-1; possibly TRBD2 for D (6 bases). The CDR3 sequence is 15 residues long. Trimming cost V 2 bases and J 5 bases, with 13 bases left between them. The germline gives CDR1 MNHEY, CDR2 SVGAGI. The CDR3 loop reads CASSYSFTGDNEQFF. As DNA, the CDR3 is TGTGCCAGCAGTTACAGTTTCACGGGGGACAATGAGCAGTTCTTC.

V usage is TRBV2 and J usage is TRBJ1-2; 11 bases are a match to TRBD1. Germline CDR1 and CDR2: SNHLY and FYNNEI. V lost 7 bases and J lost 5; bases outside the gene matches: 9. The length of the CDR3 is 15 residues. This CDR3 reads CASTPRTGGSYGYTF. The CDR3 DNA is TGTGCCAGCACCCCCCGGACAGGGGGCAGTTATGGCTACACCTTC.

The chain joins TRBV19 to TRBJ1-5; possible D gene TRBD1, 5 bases. V was pared by 6 bases and J by 3 bases, with 21 bases between. Germline V gives CDR1 LNHDA, CDR2 SQIVND (reference sequence). The CDR3 extends over 17 amino acids. CDR3: CASRPRGGEGVNQPQHF. The CDR3 coding sequence is TGTGCCAGTAGACCCCGTGGGGGGGAAGGTGTCAATCAGCCCCAGCATTTT.

The chain couples TRBV28 to TRBJ1-1, with D unresolved. V was pared by 5 bases and J by 1 base, with 8 bases between. Germline lookup yields CDR1 MDHEN and CDR2 SYDVKM. CDR3 size: 13 residues. The CDR3 region has the DNA TGTGCCAGCAGTGGACTCACGAACACTGAAGCTTTCTTT. Its translation: CASSGLTNTEAFF.

This rearrangement joins TRBV27 to TRBJ1-1; 10 nucleotides agree with TRBD1. This CDR3 is built from 17 residues. In germline, CDR1 is MNHEY, CDR2 SMNVEV (reference sequence). The junction had 13 bases not matched to a gene; V was cut back by 7 bases and J by 2 bases. CDR3 nucleotides: TGTGCCAGCACTAAGATTGGGACAGGGGCCCTTAACACTGAAGCTTTCTTT. This sequence encodes CASTKIGTGALNTEAFF.